The 17 T cell receptor beta chains below come from one sample, sequenced in a study of cytomegalovirus exposure and HLA in healthy donors (dated by TCRdb to about 2017). The receptor library was made with the immunoSEQ multiplex PCR assay. The multiplex PCR relied on a mix of 60 forward primers for TCR Vbeta segments and 13 reverse primers for TCR Jbeta segments. TCRdb obtained this table from immuneACCESS and retained in-frame rearrangements with V and J assigned. These tables miss some clones; where compared with another copy, unresolved V genes account for less than half of the shortfall, and the remainder is unexplained. This sample is represented by some 100,000 clones; about three quarters of them were singletons. Approximately 12% of the sample comes from the top ten. Material for sequencing was PBMCs. The source of these receptors is a woman between 40 and 50 years old in good health and CMV-seropositive.

The chain combines TRBV28 with TRBJ2-3, with a weak D call TRBD2 (5 bases). Germline CDR1 is MDHEN and CDR2 is SYDVKM. Trimming cost V 5 bases and J 0 bases, with 12 bases left between them. The CDR3 runs 15 residues. For the CDR3, the DNA is TGTGCCAGCAGTCCCGTGACTACCAGCACAGATACGCAGTATTTT. This codes for CASSPVTTSTDTQYF. Looking up the rest from reference TRBV28 and TRBJ2-3 gives the full variable domain: DVKVTQSSRYLVKRTGEKVFLECVQDMDHENMFWYRQDPGLGLRLIYFSYDVKMKEKGDIPEGYSVSREKKERFSLILESASTNQTSMYLCASSPVTTSTDTQYFGPGTRLTVL.

The chain combines TRBV6-1 with TRBJ1-1; D not certain. The CDR3 consists of 14 residues. From germline, CDR1 is MNHNS and CDR2 SASEGT. Trimming removed 0 bases at V and 4 bases at J, with 9 bases between. DNA for the CDR3: TGTGCCAGCAGTGAAGCGGGGAGTAGCACTGAAGCTTTCTTT. It specifies CASSEAGSSTEAFF.

The rearrangement joins TRBV6-5 to TRBJ1-2, with TRBD1 matching over 8 bases. The CDR3 is made up of 14 amino acids. V shed 5 bases and J 7 bases; nucleotides not matched to a gene: 9. Germline CDR1 reads MNHEY; CDR2 reads SVGAGI. CDR3 amino acids: CASSTLQGARGYTF. The CDR3, as DNA: TGTGCCAGCAGTACCCTCCAGGGGGCGCGTGGCTACACCTTC.

The chain joins TRBV19 to TRBJ1-5; the match to TRBD1 covers 8 bases. The ends lost 4 bases at V and 4 bases at J; junction bases unmatched: 6. The CDR3 spans 15 residues. Germline V CDR1 and CDR2: LNHDA, SQIVND (reference sequence). The CDR3 sequence is CASSRLDRANQPQHF. The CDR3 DNA reads TGTGCCAGTAGTAGATTGGACAGGGCAAATCAGCCCCAGCATTTT.

The chain combines TRBV5-6 with TRBJ2-1; possibly TRBD1 for D (6 bases). This CDR3 has 16 amino acids. Between the trimmed V and J ends, which lost 4 bases and 1 base, there was a span of 15 bases. Per the germline V gene, CDR1 is SGHDT and CDR2 is YYEEEE. CDR3 sequence: CASSHTGSLSYNEQFF. The CDR3, as DNA: TGTGCCAGCAGCCACACAGGGTCCTTATCCTACAATGAGCAGTTCTTC.

The rearrangement links TRBV21-1 to TRBJ2-3; the D call in the table, TRBD2, was not verified against the DNA. TRBV21-1 is a pseudogene. The CDR3 spans 14 residues. CDR3 sequence reads: CASSKRGPTDTQYF. The CDR3 DNA sequence: TGTGCCAGCAGCAAAAGAGGGCCAACAGATACGCAGTATTTT.

Many counts were recorded for this clone. V gene TRBV5-6 combines with J gene TRBJ2-1; TRBD2 agrees at 8 bases. The CDR3 spans 16 residues. V trimming: 5 bases; J trimming: 4 bases; junction bases outside the gene matches: 11. CDR1 SGHDT and CDR2 YYEEEE come from the germline V gene. The CDR3, as DNA: TGTGCCAGCAGATCATCCGGGACTAGGTCGTACAATGAGCAGTTCTTC. As protein: CASRSSGTRSYNEQFF.

This clone was recorded a few times. V is TRBV6-6 and J is TRBJ1-1; TRBD1 aligns across 7 bases. The ends lost 8 bases at V and 10 bases at J; junction bases unmatched: 4. This CDR3 is 10 amino acids long. The germline V gene has CDR1 MNHNY and CDR2 SVGAGI (reference sequence). The DNA of the CDR3 is TGTGCCAGCTGGCAGGGGGTAGCTTTCTTT. Translation: CASWQGVAFF.

This clone was picked up one time. This CDR3 is CASSPRSQGANYGYTF. CDR3 in DNA: TGCGCCAGCAGCCCGCGGTCACAGGGGGCTAACTATGGCTACACCTTC. The chain joins TRBV4-1 to TRBJ1-2; 8 nucleotides align to TRBD1. Germline loops: CDR1 MGHRA, CDR2 YSYEKL. Germline trimming cut 4 bases from V and 0 bases from J; bases unmatched to any gene: 7. The CDR3 sequence is 16 residues long.

V and J are TRBV6-5 and TRBJ2-5, with 9 bases identical to TRBD2. The J call may not be correct, given that the DNA end is closer to TRBJ2-7. CDR3 length: 14 amino acids. Germline-derived CDR1 and CDR2 are MNHEY and SVGAGI. The CDR3 sequence is CASSSDSGGYEQYF. Written as DNA, the CDR3 is TGTGCCAGCAGTTCGGATAGCGGGGGTTACGAGCAGTACTTC.

The gene calls are TRBV7-8 and TRBJ1-1; D gene unclear. CDR1 and CDR2 from the germline V gene are SGHVS and FQNEAQ. This CDR3 spans 14 amino acids. V lost 3 bases, J lost 4 bases, and 12 bases lay in between. In nucleotides, the CDR3 is TGTGCCAGCAGCTTCCCGGACTCAGTCACTGAAGCTTTCTTT. This codes for CASSFPDSVTEAFF.

This sequence joins TRBV18 and TRBJ1-5; the D is unclear. The V end lost 3 bases, the J end lost 0 bases, and 6 bases lay between the germline ends. Germline CDR1 is KGHSH and CDR2 is LQKENI. This CDR3 contains 14 residues. The CDR3 loop is CASSPMSSNQPQHF. Here the CDR3 DNA reads TGTGCCAGCTCACCTATGAGTAGCAATCAGCCCCAGCATTTT. Full variable domain (missing parts from reference TRBV18 and TRBJ1-5): NAGVMQNPRHLVRRRGQEARLRCSPMKGHSHVYWYRQLPEEGLKFMVYLQKENIIDESGMPKERFSAEFPKEGPSILRIQQVVRGDSAAYFCASSPMSSNQPQHFGDGTRLSIL.

The V and J genes are TRBV6-1 and TRBJ2-5; 7 nucleotides match TRBD1. CDR1 is MNHNS and CDR2 is SASEGT in the germline V gene. The length of the CDR3 is 13 residues. With V trimmed by 4 bases and J by 5 bases, 4 bases remained unmatched. CDR3 sequence (DNA): TGTGCCAGCAGTGCCCGACAGGGTGAGACCCAGTACTTC. Translation: CASSARQGETQYF.

The chain has TRBV7-9 and TRBJ1-1; D unclear. In germline, CDR1 is SEHNR, CDR2 FQNEAQ (reference sequence). This CDR3 spans 11 amino acids. The ends were cut back, 5 bases at V and 7 bases at J, with 8 bases in the middle. The CDR3 sequence is CASSLQNEAFF. CDR3 DNA: TGTGCCAGCAGCCTTCAGAATGAAGCTTTCTTT.

Concerning this clone itself: Other DNA sequences of this sample code for an identical CDR3. J is TRBJ2-5 and V is TRBV5-1; tentatively, D is TRBD1 (5 bases). Germline-derived CDR1 and CDR2 are SGHRS and YFSETQ. The germline V and J ends were trimmed by 0 bases and 1 base, with 7 bases remaining between them. The CDR3 is 14 amino acids. CDR3 residues: CASSLGQLQETQYF. Written as DNA, the CDR3 is TGCGCCAGCAGCTTGGGACAGCTCCAAGAGACCCAGTACTTC.

The V gene is TRBV7-9, the J gene TRBJ2-7; tentatively, D is TRBD1 (7 bases). Germline CDR1 and CDR2: SEHNR and FQNEAQ (reference sequence). This CDR3 contains 12 residues. Trimming shortened V by 5 bases and J by 6 bases, and 11 bases separated the two germline ends. CDR3 loop: CASSRGTAEQYF. The CDR3 nucleotides are TGTGCCAGCAGCCGCGGGACAGCCGAGCAGTACTTC.

CDR3 in amino acids: CASSLDGGANTEAFF. The CDR3 DNA reads as TGCGCCAGCAGCCTGGATGGGGGGGCGAACACTGAAGCTTTCTTT. J is TRBJ1-1 and V is TRBV5-1, with D possibly matching TRBD1 (6 bases). With 4 bases removed from V and 1 base from J, the gap between germline ends came to 14 bases. The CDR3 runs 15 residues. Germline CDR1 SGHRS, CDR2 YFSETQ.